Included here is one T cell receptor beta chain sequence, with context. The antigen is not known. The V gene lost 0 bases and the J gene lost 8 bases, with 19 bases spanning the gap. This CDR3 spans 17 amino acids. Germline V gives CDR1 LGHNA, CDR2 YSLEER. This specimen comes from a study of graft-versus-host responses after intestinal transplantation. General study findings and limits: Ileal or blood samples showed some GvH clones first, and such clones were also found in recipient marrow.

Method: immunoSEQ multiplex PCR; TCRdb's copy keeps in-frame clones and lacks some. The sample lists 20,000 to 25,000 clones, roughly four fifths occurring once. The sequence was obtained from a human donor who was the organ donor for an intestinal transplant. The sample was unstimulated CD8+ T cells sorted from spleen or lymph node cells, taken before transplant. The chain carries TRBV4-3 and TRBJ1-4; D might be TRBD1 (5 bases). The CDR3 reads CASSQDQGPPPEEKLFF. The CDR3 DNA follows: TGCGCCAGCAGCCAAGATCAGGGACCGCCCCCTGAGGAAAAACTGTTTTTT.